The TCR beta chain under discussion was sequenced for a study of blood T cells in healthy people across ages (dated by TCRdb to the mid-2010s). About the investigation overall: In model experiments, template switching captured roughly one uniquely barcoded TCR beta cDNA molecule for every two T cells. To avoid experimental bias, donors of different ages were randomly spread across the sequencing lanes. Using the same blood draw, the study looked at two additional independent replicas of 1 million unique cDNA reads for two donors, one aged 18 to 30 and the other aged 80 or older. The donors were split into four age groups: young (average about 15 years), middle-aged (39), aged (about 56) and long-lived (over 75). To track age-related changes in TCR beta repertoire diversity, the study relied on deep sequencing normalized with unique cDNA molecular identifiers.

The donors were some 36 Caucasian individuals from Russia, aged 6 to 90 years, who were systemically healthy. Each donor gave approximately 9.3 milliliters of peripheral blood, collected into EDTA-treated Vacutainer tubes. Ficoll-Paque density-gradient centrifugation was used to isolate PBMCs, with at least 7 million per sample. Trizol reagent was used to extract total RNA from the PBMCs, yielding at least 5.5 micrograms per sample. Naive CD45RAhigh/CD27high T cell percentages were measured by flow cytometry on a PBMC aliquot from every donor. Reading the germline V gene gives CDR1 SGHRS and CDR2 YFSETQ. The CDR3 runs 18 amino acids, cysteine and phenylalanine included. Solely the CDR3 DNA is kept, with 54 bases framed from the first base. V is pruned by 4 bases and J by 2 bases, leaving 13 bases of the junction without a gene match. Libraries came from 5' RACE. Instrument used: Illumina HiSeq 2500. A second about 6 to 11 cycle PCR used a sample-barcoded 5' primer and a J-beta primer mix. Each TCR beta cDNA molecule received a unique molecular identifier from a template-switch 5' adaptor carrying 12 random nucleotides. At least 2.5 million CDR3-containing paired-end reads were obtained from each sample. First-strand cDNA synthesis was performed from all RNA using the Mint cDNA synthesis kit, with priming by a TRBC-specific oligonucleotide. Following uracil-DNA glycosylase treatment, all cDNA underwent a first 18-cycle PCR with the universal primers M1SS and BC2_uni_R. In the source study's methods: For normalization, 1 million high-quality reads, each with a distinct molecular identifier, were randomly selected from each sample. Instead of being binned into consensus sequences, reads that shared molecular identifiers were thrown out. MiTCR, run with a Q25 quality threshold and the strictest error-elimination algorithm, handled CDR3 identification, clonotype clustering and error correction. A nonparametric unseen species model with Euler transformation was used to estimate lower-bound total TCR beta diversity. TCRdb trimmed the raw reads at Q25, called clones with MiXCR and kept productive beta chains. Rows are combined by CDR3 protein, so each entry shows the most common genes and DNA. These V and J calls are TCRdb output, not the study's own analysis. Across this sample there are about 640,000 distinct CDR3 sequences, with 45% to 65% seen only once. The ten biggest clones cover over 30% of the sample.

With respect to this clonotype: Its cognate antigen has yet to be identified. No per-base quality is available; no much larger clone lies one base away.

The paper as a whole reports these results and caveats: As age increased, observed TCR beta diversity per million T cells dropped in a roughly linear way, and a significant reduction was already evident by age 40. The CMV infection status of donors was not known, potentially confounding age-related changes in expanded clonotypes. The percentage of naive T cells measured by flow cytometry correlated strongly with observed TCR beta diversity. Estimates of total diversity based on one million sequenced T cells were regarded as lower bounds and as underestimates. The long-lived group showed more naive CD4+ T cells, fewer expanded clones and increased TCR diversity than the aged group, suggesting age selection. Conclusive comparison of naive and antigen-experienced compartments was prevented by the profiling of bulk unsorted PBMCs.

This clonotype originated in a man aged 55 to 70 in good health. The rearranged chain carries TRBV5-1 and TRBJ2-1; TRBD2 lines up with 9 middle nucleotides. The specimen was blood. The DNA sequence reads TGCGCCAGCAGCGCCCATAGCGGGGGTGGTGGGGCCTACAATGAGCAGTTCTTC. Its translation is CASSAHSGGGGAYNEQFF.